This TCR beta chain was captured by sequencing in a study of neoadjuvant anti-PD-1 for oral cavity cancer. Background on the study: Before surgery, most patients got three to four biweekly 3 mg/kg nivolumab doses.

Germline lookup yields CDR1 SNHLY and CDR2 FYNNEI. Trimming took 4 bases from V and 0 from J, leaving 10 bases between them. The CDR3 totals 15 residues. This table comes from immunoSEQ multiplex PCR, and its TCRdb copy is limited to in-frame clones, with some not included. The table has approximately 13,000 clones, around 70% seen once; the top ten hold 2% to 3%. The time point here: after neoadjuvant nivolumab, at surgical resection. These oral cavity squamous cell carcinomas were HPV-negative and locally advanced. No culture or expansion preceded analysis of these blood cells. The TCR originated in a person between 40 and 79 years old with oral cavity squamous cell carcinoma. The sample consisted of PBMCs, taken after nivolumab (anti-PD-1) treatment. This chain connects TRBV2 to TRBJ1-5; D not certain. CDR3 in amino acids: CASSVNSYSNQPQHF. CDR3 coding DNA: TGTGCCAGCAGTGTTAACAGTTATAGCAATCAGCCCCAGCATTTT.